These 32 T cell receptor beta chains were all obtained from the same sample, sequenced in a study of T cell responses to AZD1222 COVID-19 vaccine. The assay was immunoSEQ multiplex PCR, and TCRdb's table has in-frame clones only and misses some. The sample has 100,000 to 150,000 clones; approximately 90% are singletons. The source material was peripheral blood, sampled on day 0 of AZD1222 vaccination. The receptors originated from an adult in good health.

The chain joins TRBV7-9 to TRBJ1-5, with TRBD1 matching over 8 bases. Unmatched junction bases numbered 12, after V lost 1 base and J lost 7 bases. CDR1 and CDR2 (germline): SEHNR, FQNEAQ (reference sequence). The CDR3 runs 17 residues. The CDR3 reads CASSLGPDRGVWQPQHF. For the CDR3, the DNA is TGTGCCAGCAGCTTAGGGCCTGACAGGGGAGTGTGGCAGCCCCAGCATTTT.

The rearrangement links TRBV20-1 to TRBJ2-6; D is ambiguous. From germline, CDR1 is DFQATT and CDR2 SNEGSKA (reference sequence). Trimming stripped 3 bases from V and 0 bases from J, with 9 bases between. The CDR3 is made up of 15 amino acids. The chain's CDR3 is CSASGRLSGANVLTF. The CDR3 coding sequence is TGCAGTGCTAGTGGACGACTCTCTGGGGCCAACGTCCTGACTTTC.

The count of this clone is one. The chain combines TRBV6-2 or TRBV6-3 with TRBJ1-2; D is ambiguous. CDR1 is MNHEY, CDR2 SVGEGT, per germline. Trimming left V 5 bases short and J 7 bases short, with 17 bases between. The CDR3 spans 14 residues. Written as DNA, the CDR3 is TGTGCCAGCAGTGAGAACACGAGTCTCGGTGGCTACACCTTC. Protein product: CASSENTSLGGYTF.

The chain employs TRBV14 and TRBJ1-6, with 7 bases fitting TRBD1. CDR3 length: 14 amino acids. Germline V gene lookup returns CDR1 SGHDN and CDR2 FVKESK. The J segment lost 6 bases and the V segment lost 6 bases, leaving 5 bases of the junction unmatched. CDR3 in amino acids: CASSGDSRNSPLHF. In DNA, the CDR3 is TGTGCCAGCAGTGGGGACAGCCGTAATTCACCCCTCCACTTT.

V and J are TRBV7-9 and TRBJ1-6; a weak D match, TRBD1 (5 bases). V was trimmed by 2 bases and J by 7 bases, leaving 18 bases between them. Germline V lookup: CDR1 SEHNR, CDR2 FQNEAQ (reference sequence). The CDR3 length is 17 residues. The CDR3 DNA sequence: TGTGCCAGCAGCTTACTCCCGGGACCGGTAGGGAATTCACCCCTCCACTTT. The encoded protein is CASSLLPGPVGNSPLHF.

The rearrangement links TRBV7-3 to TRBJ1-1; TRBD1 agrees at 8 bases. V shed 8 bases, J shed 2 bases, and the junction held 4 bases outside the gene matches. The CDR3 length is 13 residues. Per the germline V gene, CDR1 is SGHTA and CDR2 is FQGTGA. This CDR3 is CASRDRSNTEAFF. In nucleotides, the CDR3 is TGTGCCAGCCGGGACAGGAGTAACACTGAAGCTTTCTTT.

V usage is TRBV7-2 and J usage is TRBJ1-5; maybe TRBD1 (5 bases). V shed 1 base and J shed 2 bases, with 9 bases lying between them. The germline V gene encodes CDR1 SGHTA and CDR2 FQGNSA. The CDR3 consists of 15 residues. The CDR3 region has the DNA TGTGCCAGCAGCTTAGGGGGGGTAGGCAATCAGCCCCAGCATTTT. Its protein product is CASSLGGVGNQPQHF.

In nucleotides, the CDR3 is TGTGCCAGCAGTTACTGGGTCGGGGTGGGCTACGAGCAGTACTTC. This codes for CASSYWVGVGYEQYF. V is TRBV6-5 and J is TRBJ2-7; TRBD2 might be the D (5 bases). CDR1 is MNHEY, CDR2 SVGAGI, per germline. There are 15 residues in the CDR3. V was clipped by 1 base and J by 3 bases, with 13 bases between them.

This clone was seen a few times. The chain employs TRBV24-1 and TRBJ2-2; tentatively, D is TRBD1 or TRBD2 (5 bases each). Germline V gene lookup returns CDR1 KGHDR and CDR2 SFDVKD. The CDR3 has 15 residues. Trimming pared 5 bases from V and 3 bases from J, leaving 12 bases between. The CDR3 DNA is TGTGCCACCAGTGCAAGAGGGGCTGACACCGGGGAGCTGTTTTTT. Its translation: CATSARGADTGELFF.

In regard to this clone: This sample also contains other DNA sequences that code for the same CDR3. The CDR3 is CASSSDRGTEAFF. CDR3 sequence (DNA): TGTGCCAGCAGCTCAGACAGGGGAACTGAAGCTTTCTTT. The genes are TRBV7-9 and TRBJ1-1; TRBD1 matches at 8 bases. Looked up from germline, CDR1 is SEHNR and CDR2 is FQNEAQ (reference sequence). The V segment lost 4 bases and the J segment 5 bases; nucleotides outside the gene matches: 3. CDR3 length: 13 amino acids.

V usage is TRBV6-2 or TRBV6-3 and J usage is TRBJ1-1, with TRBD1 as a possible D gene (5 bases). Germline V gene data show CDR1 as MNHEY and CDR2 as SVGEGT. Trimming stripped 0 bases from V and 4 bases from J, with 9 bases between. This CDR3 is built from 14 residues. The CDR3 spells CASSYSSGGTEAFF. The CDR3, as DNA: TGTGCCAGCAGTTACTCGAGTGGGGGCACTGAAGCTTTCTTT.

Concerning this clone itself: Distinct nucleotide sequences in the sample also encode this CDR3. CDR3 residues: CASSYRGGTEAFF. In DNA form, the CDR3 reads TGTGCCAGCAGTTACCGAGGGGGCACTGAAGCTTTCTTT. The chain links TRBV6-2 or TRBV6-3 to TRBJ1-1; D is possibly TRBD1 (6 bases). The V gene's germline CDR1 is MNHEY and CDR2 SVGEGT. Trimming stripped 2 bases from V and 4 bases from J, with 8 bases between. This CDR3 is built from 13 residues.

The chain has TRBV6-1 and TRBJ1-1, with no clear D. The CDR3 has 17 amino acids. The germline gives CDR1 MNHNS, CDR2 SASEGT. V was cut by 3 bases and J by 0 bases, with 17 bases left in between. This CDR3 reads CASSDPPKGRLNTEAFF. The CDR3 bases are TGTGCCAGCAGTGACCCTCCGAAGGGCCGCCTGAACACTGAAGCTTTCTTT.

The chain has TRBV24-1 and TRBJ2-1; 9 positions match TRBD2. Germline V gene data show CDR1 as KGHDR and CDR2 as SFDVKD. V gave up 4 bases and J gave up 1 base; unmatched junction bases: 4. The CDR3 has 16 amino acids. CDR3 sequence reads: CATSDLAGVSYNEQFF. For the CDR3, the DNA is TGTGCCACCAGTGACTTAGCGGGAGTATCCTACAATGAGCAGTTCTTC.

This sequence joins TRBV28 and TRBJ2-1, with TRBD1 identical over 11 bases. In germline, CDR1 is MDHEN, CDR2 SYDVKM. V shed 2 bases and J 6 bases; nucleotides not matched to a gene: 3. This CDR3 spans 15 amino acids. CDR3 in amino acids: CASSLVGTGGNEQFF. In nucleotides, the CDR3 is TGTGCCAGCAGTTTAGTCGGGACAGGGGGCAATGAGCAGTTCTTC.

V is TRBV6-4 and J is TRBJ2-3; 13 bases map to TRBD2. CDR1 and CDR2 (germline): MRHNA, SNTAGT. The CDR3 contains 15 residues. V gave up 6 bases and J gave up 3 bases; unmatched junction bases: 3. CDR3 coding DNA: TGTGCCAGCAGACGGGGACTAGCGGGGACAGATACGCAGTATTTT. Encoded protein: CASRRGLAGTDTQYF.

The chain carries TRBV5-1 and TRBJ2-3; 10 bases fit TRBD2. Trimming cost V 1 base and J 4 bases; bases outside gene matches: 9. The CDR3 is 17 amino acids. Germline V gene data show CDR1 as SGHRS and CDR2 as YFSETQ. The chain's CDR3 is CASSLLSSGRAPDTQYF. The CDR3 bases are TGCGCCAGCAGCTTGCTTTCCAGCGGGAGGGCCCCAGATACGCAGTATTTT.

The chain joins TRBV10-3 to TRBJ1-4; TRBD1 aligns across 11 bases. Germline V gives CDR1 ENHRY, CDR2 SYGVKD. The CDR3 extends over 16 amino acids. With 4 bases clipped from V and 3 bases from J, the junction kept 4 bases outside the gene matches. CDR3 nucleotides: TGTGCCATCAGTGCCGGGACAGGGGGTTCTAATGAAAAACTGTTTTTT. Residues: CAISAGTGGSNEKLFF.

This chain connects TRBV6-2 or TRBV6-3 to TRBJ1-1; D unresolved. This CDR3 spans 14 amino acids. Per the germline V gene, CDR1 is MNHEY and CDR2 is SVGEGT. V lost 2 bases and J lost 1, with 8 bases in between. In nucleotides, the CDR3 is TGTGCCAGCAGTTACGAAGAGAAGAACACTGAAGCTTTCTTT. Amino acid sequence: CASSYEEKNTEAFF.

The chain joins TRBV6-2 or TRBV6-3 to TRBJ1-2; no reliable D call. Germline lookup yields CDR1 MNHEY and CDR2 SVGEGT. Trimming removed 0 bases at V and 7 bases at J, with 6 bases between. This CDR3 spans 12 amino acids. The CDR3, as DNA: TGTGCCAGCAGTTACTCGGTCAGTGGCTACACCTTC. This translates into CASSYSVSGYTF.

The chain combines TRBV14 with TRBJ2-7; D uncertain. Deletions cut 1 base from V and 2 bases from J, with 3 bases between. This CDR3 contains 12 residues. Germline V gene data show CDR1 as SGHDN and CDR2 as FVKESK. The chain's CDR3 is CASSQGPYEQYF. In nucleotides, the CDR3 is TGTGCCAGCAGCCAAGGGCCCTACGAGCAGTACTTC.

The rearrangement uses TRBV30 and TRBJ1-1, with no clear D. Trimming left V 0 bases short and J 0 bases short, with 8 bases between. Germline V CDR1 and CDR2: GTSNPN, SVGIG (reference sequence). The CDR3 length is 14 residues. In nucleotides, the CDR3 is TGTGCCTGGAGTGTAAAAGGAATGAACACTGAAGCTTTCTTT. Protein: CAWSVKGMNTEAFF. Combining the CDR3 with reference TRBV30 and TRBJ1-1 gives the whole variable domain SQTIHQWPATLVQPVGSPLSLECTVEGTSNPNLYWYRQAAGRGLQLLFYSVGIGQISSEVPQNLSASRPQDRQFILSSKKLLLSDSGFYLCAWSVKGMNTEAFFGQGTRLTVV.

The V call is TRBV27, the J call TRBJ1-2, with TRBD1 matching over 7 bases. This CDR3 comprises 12 residues. The V segment lost 3 bases and the J segment 6 bases; nucleotides outside the gene matches: 1. Per germline, CDR1 MNHEY and CDR2 SMNVEV (reference sequence). CDR3 DNA sequence: TGTGCCAGCAGTTTTAGGGGGCATGGCTACACCTTC. Protein: CASSFRGHGYTF.

The J gene is TRBJ1-5, the V gene TRBV6-5; D is perhaps TRBD1 (6 bases). The CDR3 runs to 14 residues. Per germline, CDR1 MNHEY and CDR2 SVGAGI. Trimming cost V 8 bases and J 2 bases, with 13 bases left between them. CDR3 DNA: TGTGCCAGCCGCGCCAGGGGAGGCAATCAGCCCCAGCATTTT. Protein: CASRARGGNQPQHF.

V is TRBV19 and J is TRBJ1-2, with TRBD1 as a possible D gene (6 bases). The V gene's germline CDR1 is LNHDA and CDR2 SQIVND (reference sequence). This CDR3 has 12 amino acids. Trimming removed 7 bases from V and 8 bases from J, with 14 bases in between. The CDR3 region is CASKWTDGGYTF. The DNA for the CDR3 is TGTGCCAGTAAGTGGACAGATGGCGGCTACACCTTC.

This clone was recorded once. The V and J genes are TRBV25-1 and TRBJ1-2; tentatively, D is TRBD1 (5 bases). Germline V CDR1 and CDR2: MGHDK, SYGVNS. With 0 bases removed from V and 5 bases from J, the gap between germline ends came to 10 bases. The CDR3 contains 14 residues. In DNA, the CDR3 is TGTGCCAGCAGTGAATATGAAGGGGCTTATGGCTACACCTTC. Translated, it gives CASSEYEGAYGYTF.

The chain is built from TRBV30 and TRBJ1-2, with a possible D match to TRBD1 (5 bases). The V gene lost 0 bases and the J gene lost 12 bases, with 17 bases spanning the gap. Per germline, CDR1 GTSNPN and CDR2 SVGIG (reference sequence). The CDR3 sequence is 13 residues long. CDR3 DNA sequence: TGTGCCTGGAGTGTACCAAATACAGGAATCCACACCTTC. This sequence encodes CAWSVPNTGIHTF. Complete variable domain (other parts from reference TRBV30 and TRBJ1-2): SQTIHQWPATLVQPVGSPLSLECTVEGTSNPNLYWYRQAAGRGLQLLFYSVGIGQISSEVPQNLSASRPQDRQFILSSKKLLLSDSGFYLCAWSVPNTGIHTFGSGTRLTVV.

V usage is TRBV5-1 and J usage is TRBJ1-2, with D possibly matching TRBD1 (5 bases). The length of the CDR3 is 14 residues. CDR1 is SGHRS, CDR2 YFSETQ, per germline. Between the trimmed V and J ends, which lost 7 bases and 6 bases, there was a span of 19 bases. For the CDR3, the DNA is TGCGCCAGCTGTAACGCGGGGGAACAGGATGGCTACACCTTC. Translating it yields CASCNAGEQDGYTF.

The chain carries TRBV6-5 and TRBJ1-3, with 7 bases identical to TRBD1. The germline V gene has CDR1 MNHEY and CDR2 SVGAGI. This CDR3 spans 15 amino acids. With 6 bases clipped from V and 1 base from J, the junction kept 6 bases outside the gene matches. CDR3 residues: CASSRGGLSGNTIYF. As DNA, the CDR3 is TGTGCCAGCAGCCGAGGGGGCCTGTCTGGAAACACCATATATTTT.

This clone was recorded only once. The V and J genes are TRBV7-2 and TRBJ1-1; D is unclear. Trimming removed 2 bases at V and 7 bases at J, with 5 bases between. CDR3 size: 11 residues. The V gene's germline CDR1 is SGHTA and CDR2 FQGNSA. CDR3 bases: TGTGCCAGCAGCTTATACGTTGAAGCTTTCTTT. Protein sequence: CASSLYVEAFF.

The chain couples TRBV28 to TRBJ1-1; the D gene is possibly TRBD1 (5 bases). CDR3 length: 15 amino acids. Germline lookup yields CDR1 MDHEN and CDR2 SYDVKM. V lost 6 bases and J lost 1, with 15 bases in between. CDR3 region: CASSAPGPKNTEAFF. CDR3 in DNA: TGTGCCAGCAGCGCACCGGGACCTAAGAACACTGAAGCTTTCTTT. Complete variable domain (other parts from reference TRBV28 and TRBJ1-1): DVKVTQSSRYLVKRTGEKVFLECVQDMDHENMFWYRQDPGLGLRLIYFSYDVKMKEKGDIPEGYSVSREKKERFSLILESASTNQTSMYLCASSAPGPKNTEAFFGQGTRLTVV.

The chain employs TRBV6-4 and TRBJ2-2, with no clear D. Germline V gene sequence: CDR1 MRHNA, CDR2 SNTAGT. This CDR3 spans 14 amino acids. V was pared by 2 bases and J by 4 bases, with 8 bases between. CDR3 in DNA: TGTGCCAGCAGTGACCTGCCGGGCACCGGGGAGCTGTTTTTT. It specifies CASSDLPGTGELFF.